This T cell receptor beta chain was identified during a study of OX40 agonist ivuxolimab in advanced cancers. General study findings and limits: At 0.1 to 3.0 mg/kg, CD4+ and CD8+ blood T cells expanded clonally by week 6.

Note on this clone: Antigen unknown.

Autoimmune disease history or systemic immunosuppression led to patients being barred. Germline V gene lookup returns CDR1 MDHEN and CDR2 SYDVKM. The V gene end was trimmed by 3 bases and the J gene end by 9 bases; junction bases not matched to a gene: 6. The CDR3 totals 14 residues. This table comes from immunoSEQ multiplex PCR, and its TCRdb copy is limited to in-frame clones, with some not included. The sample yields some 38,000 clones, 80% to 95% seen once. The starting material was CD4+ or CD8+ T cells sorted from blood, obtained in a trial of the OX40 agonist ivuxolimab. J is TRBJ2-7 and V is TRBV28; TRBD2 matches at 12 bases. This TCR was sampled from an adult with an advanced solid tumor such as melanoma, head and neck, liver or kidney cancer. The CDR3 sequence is CASSFGTSGLWQYF. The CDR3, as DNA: TGTGCCAGCAGTTTCGGGACTAGCGGGTTGTGGCAGTACTTC.